This T cell receptor (beta chain) was captured in a study of control samples from healthy donors and cancer patients. Assay used: immunoSEQ multiplex PCR; TCRdb lists only in-frame clones, some missing. The sample comprises 120,000 or so clones, around 90% of which are singletons, and approximately 2.7% rests with the top ten. The ends were cut back, 7 bases at V and 1 base at J, with 11 bases in the middle. This CDR3 is built from 13 residues. In germline, CDR1 is SGHRS, CDR2 YFSETQ. What was sequenced was blood. V gene TRBV5-1 combines with J gene TRBJ1-1; D unclear. This clonotype was sampled from a man in his late teens or twenties in good health. The CDR3, as DNA: TGCGCCAGCGGGGAGGCGGGGAACACTGAAGCTTTCTTT. It translates to CASGEAGNTEAFF.